Sequencing of this TCR beta chain was carried out in a study of regulatory T cells in long-lasting Graves disease. Study observations and caveats: Persistent Graves' disease cases displayed lower TCR diversity than newly diagnosed ones. The analysis examined peripheral blood only and excluded thyroid tissue.

Arm-PCR of CDR3 regions with iRepertoire HTBI primers generated TCR beta libraries. Using its own MiXCR run on the multiplex PCR reads, TCRdb lists one record per CDR3 protein. The repertoire consists of hundreds of thousands of distinct CDR3 sequences, with less than 25% occurring once and the leading ten covering over 7.5%. About this clonotype: Antigen specificity is unknown. This may stem from a read error, because a much larger clone lies one nucleotide away.

CDR3 length: 13 amino acids. The V gene's germline CDR1 is LNHNV and CDR2 YYDKDF (reference sequence). This sample's time point: persistent/refractory GD, antithyroid drugs over 5 years with positive TRAb. RNA from PBMCs was the source of the TCR library. The sequence was obtained from a female donor with Graves disease. This specimen consisted of peripheral blood mononuclear cells (PBMCs), obtained when the disease was refractory, from a patient treated with antithyroid drugs. The chain combines TRBV15 with TRBJ1-2, with TRBD1 matching 8 bases. The CDR3 sequence is CVTSILTGDGYTF. CDR3 DNA: TGTGTCACCAGCATCCTGACAGGGGATGGCTACACCTTC. Filled out from reference TRBV15 and TRBJ1-2, the complete variable domain reads DAMVIQNPRYQVTQFGKPVTLSCSQTLNHNVMYWYQQKSSQAPKLLFHYYDKDFNNEADTPDNFQSRRPNTSFCFLDIRSPGLGDTAMYLCVTSILTGDGYTFGSGTRLTVV.